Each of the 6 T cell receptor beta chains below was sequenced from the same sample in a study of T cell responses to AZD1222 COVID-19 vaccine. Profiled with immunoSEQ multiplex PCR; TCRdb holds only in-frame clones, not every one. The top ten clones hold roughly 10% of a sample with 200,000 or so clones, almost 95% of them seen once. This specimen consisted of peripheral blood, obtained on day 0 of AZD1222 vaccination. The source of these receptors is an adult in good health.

CDR3 coding DNA: TGTGCCAGTAGCAAGACAGGGGGTCGCAACTACGAGCAGTACTTC. Residues: CASSKTGGRNYEQYF. The chain is built from TRBV19 and TRBJ2-7; 9 nucleotides agree with TRBD1. The length of the CDR3 is 15 residues. V lost 6 bases and J lost 3; bases outside the gene matches: 9. Germline V CDR1 and CDR2: LNHDA, SQIVND (reference sequence).

The CDR3 loop reads CASSPPRGASWANEKLFF. The DNA for the CDR3 is TGTGCCAGCAGTCCCCCCCGAGGGGCTTCATGGGCCAATGAAAAACTGTTTTTT. The chain couples TRBV28 to TRBJ1-4, with a weak D call TRBD1 (5 bases). The germline gives CDR1 MDHEN, CDR2 SYDVKM. V lost 5 bases and J lost 5, with 24 bases in between. The CDR3 spans 18 residues.

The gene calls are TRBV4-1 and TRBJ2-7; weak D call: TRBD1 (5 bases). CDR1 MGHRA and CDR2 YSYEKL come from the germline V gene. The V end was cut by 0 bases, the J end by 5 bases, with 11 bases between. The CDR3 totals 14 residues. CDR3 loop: CASSQDWGVDEQYF. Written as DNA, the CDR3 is TGCGCCAGCAGCCAAGATTGGGGCGTCGACGAGCAGTACTTC.

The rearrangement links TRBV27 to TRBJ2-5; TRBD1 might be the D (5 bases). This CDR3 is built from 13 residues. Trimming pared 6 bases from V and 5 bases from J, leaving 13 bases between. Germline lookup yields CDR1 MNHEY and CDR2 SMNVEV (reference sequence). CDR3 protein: CASRAGNYETQYF. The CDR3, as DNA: TGTGCCAGCAGGGCAGGGAATTATGAGACCCAGTACTTC.

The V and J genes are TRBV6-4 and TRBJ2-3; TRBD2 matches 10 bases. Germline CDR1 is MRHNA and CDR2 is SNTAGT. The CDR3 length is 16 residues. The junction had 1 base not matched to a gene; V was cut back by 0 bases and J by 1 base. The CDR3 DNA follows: TGTGCCAGCAGTGACTCAGGGACTAGCGGCACAGATACGCAGTATTTT. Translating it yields CASSDSGTSGTDTQYF.

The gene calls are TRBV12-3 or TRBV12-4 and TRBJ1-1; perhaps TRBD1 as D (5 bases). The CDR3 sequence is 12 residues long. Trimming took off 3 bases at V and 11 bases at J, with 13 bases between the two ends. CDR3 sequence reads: CASSFWGVRAFF. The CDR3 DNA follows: TGTGCCAGCAGTTTTTGGGGCGTGAGGGCTTTCTTT.